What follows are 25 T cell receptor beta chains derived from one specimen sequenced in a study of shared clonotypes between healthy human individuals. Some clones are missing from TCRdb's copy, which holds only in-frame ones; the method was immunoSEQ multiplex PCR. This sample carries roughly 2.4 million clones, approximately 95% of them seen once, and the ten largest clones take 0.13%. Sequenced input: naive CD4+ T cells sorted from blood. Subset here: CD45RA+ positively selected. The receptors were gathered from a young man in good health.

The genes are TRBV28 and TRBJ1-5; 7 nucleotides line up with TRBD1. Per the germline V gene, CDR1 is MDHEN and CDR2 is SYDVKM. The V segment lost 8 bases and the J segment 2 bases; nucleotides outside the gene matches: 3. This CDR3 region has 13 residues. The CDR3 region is CASLGTGNQPQHF. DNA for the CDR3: TGTGCCAGCCTGGGGACAGGCAATCAGCCCCAGCATTTT.

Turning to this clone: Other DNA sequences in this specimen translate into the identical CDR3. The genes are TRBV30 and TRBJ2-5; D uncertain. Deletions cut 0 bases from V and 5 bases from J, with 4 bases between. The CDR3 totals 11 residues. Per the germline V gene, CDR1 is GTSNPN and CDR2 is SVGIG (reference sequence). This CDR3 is CAWSVGETQYF. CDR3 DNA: TGTGCCTGGAGTGTAGGTGAGACCCAGTACTTC.

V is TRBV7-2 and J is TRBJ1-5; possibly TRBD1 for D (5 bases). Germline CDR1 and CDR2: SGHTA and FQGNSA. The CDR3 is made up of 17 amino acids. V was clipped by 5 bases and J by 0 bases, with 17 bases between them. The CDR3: CASSPYGTAYSNQPQHF. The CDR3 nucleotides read TGTGCCAGCAGCCCCTATGGGACCGCTTATAGCAATCAGCCCCAGCATTTT. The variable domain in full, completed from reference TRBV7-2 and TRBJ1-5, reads GAGVSQSPSNKVTEKGKDVELRCDPISGHTALYWYRQSLGQGLEFLIYFQGNSAPDKSGLPSDRFSAERTGGSVSTLTIQRTQQEDSAVYLCASSPYGTAYSNQPQHFGDGTRLSIL.

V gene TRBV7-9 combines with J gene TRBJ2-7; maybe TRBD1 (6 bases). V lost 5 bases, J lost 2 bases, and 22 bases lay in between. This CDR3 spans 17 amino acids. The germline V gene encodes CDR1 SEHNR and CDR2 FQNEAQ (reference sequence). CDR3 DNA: TGTGCCAGCAGCCTCTTACAGGGTACCGGTGCGACCTACGAGCAGTACTTC. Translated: CASSLLQGTGATYEQYF. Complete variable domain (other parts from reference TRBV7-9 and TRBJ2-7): DTGVSQNPRHKITKRGQNVTFRCDPISEHNRLYWYRQTLGQGPEFLTYFQNEAQLEKSRLLSDRFSAERPKGSFSTLEIQRTEQGDSAMYLCASSLLQGTGATYEQYFGPGTRLTVT.

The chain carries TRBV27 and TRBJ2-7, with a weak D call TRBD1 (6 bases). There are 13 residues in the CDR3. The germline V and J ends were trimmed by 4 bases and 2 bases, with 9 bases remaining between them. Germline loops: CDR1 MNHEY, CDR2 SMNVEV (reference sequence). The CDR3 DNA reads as TGTGCCAGCAGTTCCGGACAGCCCTACGAGCAGTACTTC. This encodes CASSSGQPYEQYF.

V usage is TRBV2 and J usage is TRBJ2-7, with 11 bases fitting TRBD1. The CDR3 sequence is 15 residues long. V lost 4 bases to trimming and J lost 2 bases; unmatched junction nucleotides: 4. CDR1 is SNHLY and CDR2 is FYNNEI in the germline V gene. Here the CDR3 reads CASSVGTGGTYEQYF. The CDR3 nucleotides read TGTGCCAGCAGTGTTGGGACAGGGGGTACCTACGAGCAGTACTTC.

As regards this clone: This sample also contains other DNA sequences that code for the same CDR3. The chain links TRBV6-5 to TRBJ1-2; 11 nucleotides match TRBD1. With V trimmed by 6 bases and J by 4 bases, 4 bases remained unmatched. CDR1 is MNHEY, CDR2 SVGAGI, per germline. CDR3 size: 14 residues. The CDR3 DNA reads TGTGCCAGCAGCAGGACAGGGGGCTTCTATGGCTACACCTTC. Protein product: CASSRTGGFYGYTF.

Here the CDR3 reads CASSPTGDKNSPLHF. CDR3 sequence (DNA): TGTGCCAGCTCACCTACAGGGGATAAGAATTCACCCCTCCACTTT. The chain uses TRBV18 and TRBJ1-6, with 7 positions matching TRBD1. V shed 3 bases and J 7 bases; nucleotides not matched to a gene: 6. The CDR3 covers 15 residues. Germline CDR1 reads KGHSH; CDR2 reads LQKENI.

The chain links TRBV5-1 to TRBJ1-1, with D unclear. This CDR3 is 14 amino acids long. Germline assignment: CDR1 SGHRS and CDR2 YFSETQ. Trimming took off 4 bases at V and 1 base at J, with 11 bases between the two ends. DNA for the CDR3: TGCGCCAGCAGCCAGGACGGTTCGAACACTGAAGCTTTCTTT. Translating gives CASSQDGSNTEAFF.

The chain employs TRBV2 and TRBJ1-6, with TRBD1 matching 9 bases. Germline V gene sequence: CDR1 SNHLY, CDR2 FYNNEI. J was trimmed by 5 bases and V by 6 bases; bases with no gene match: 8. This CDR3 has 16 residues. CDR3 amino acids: CASSPTGGLNNSPLHF. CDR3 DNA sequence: TGTGCCAGCAGCCCGACAGGGGGTCTGAATAATTCACCCCTCCACTTT.

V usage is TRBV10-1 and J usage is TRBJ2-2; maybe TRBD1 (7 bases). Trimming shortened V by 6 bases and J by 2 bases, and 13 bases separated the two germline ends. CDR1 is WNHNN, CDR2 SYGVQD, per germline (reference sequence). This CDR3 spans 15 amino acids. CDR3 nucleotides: TGCGCCAGCAGCGGGGGACAGCTTAACACCGGGGAGCTGTTTTTT. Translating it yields CASSGGQLNTGELFF.

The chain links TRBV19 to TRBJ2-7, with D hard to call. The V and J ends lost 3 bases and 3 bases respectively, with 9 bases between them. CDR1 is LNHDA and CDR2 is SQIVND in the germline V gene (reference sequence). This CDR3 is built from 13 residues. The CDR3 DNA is TGTGCCAGTAGTATTGAGGTCGGCTACGAGCAGTACTTC. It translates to CASSIEVGYEQYF.

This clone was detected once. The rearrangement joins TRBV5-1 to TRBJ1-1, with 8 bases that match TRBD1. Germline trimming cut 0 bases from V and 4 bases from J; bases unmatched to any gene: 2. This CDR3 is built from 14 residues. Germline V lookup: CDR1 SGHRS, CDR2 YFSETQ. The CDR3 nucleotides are TGCGCCAGCAGCTTGGAACAGGGGGTCACTGAAGCTTTCTTT. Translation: CASSLEQGVTEAFF.

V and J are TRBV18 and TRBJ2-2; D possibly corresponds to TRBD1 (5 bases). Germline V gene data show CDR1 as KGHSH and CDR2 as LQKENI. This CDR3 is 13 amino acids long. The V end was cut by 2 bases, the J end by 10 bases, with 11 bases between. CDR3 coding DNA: TGTGCCAGCTCACCATCGGAGACAGAGGAGCTGTTTTTT. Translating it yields CASSPSETEELFF.

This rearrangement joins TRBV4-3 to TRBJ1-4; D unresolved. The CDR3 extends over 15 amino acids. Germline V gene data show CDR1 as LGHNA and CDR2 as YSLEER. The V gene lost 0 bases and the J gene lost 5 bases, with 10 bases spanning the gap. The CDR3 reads CASSQDRNQNEKLFF. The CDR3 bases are TGCGCCAGCAGCCAAGATAGGAATCAGAATGAAAAACTGTTTTTT.

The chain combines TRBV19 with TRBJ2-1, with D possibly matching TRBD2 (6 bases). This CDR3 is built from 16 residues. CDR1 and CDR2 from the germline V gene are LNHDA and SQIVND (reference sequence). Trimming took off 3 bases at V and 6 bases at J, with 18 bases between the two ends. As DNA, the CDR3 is TGTGCCAGTAGTATCCGACCGGGACTCAGTGCCAATGAGCAGTTCTTC. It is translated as CASSIRPGLSANEQFF. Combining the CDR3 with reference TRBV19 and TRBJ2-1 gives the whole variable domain DGGITQSPKYLFRKEGQNVTLSCEQNLNHDAMYWYRQDPGQGLRLIYYSQIVNDFQKGDIAEGYSVSREKKESFPLTVTSAQKNPTAFYLCASSIRPGLSANEQFFGPGTRLTVL.

The CDR3 DNA reads as TGTGCCAGCAAAGTCGGAACTGAAGCTTTCTTT. Protein product: CASKVGTEAFF. The rearrangement links TRBV28 to TRBJ1-1; no reliable D call. The V and J ends lost 7 bases and 5 bases respectively, with 8 bases between them. The CDR3 sequence is 11 residues long. Germline V CDR1 and CDR2: MDHEN, SYDVKM.

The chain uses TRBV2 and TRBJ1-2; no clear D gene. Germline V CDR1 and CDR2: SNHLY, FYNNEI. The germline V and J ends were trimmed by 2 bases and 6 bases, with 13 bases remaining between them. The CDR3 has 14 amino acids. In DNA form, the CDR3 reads TGTGCCAGCAGTGAACAGGCGCTAACTAATGGCTACACCTTC. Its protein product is CASSEQALTNGYTF.

The CDR3, as DNA: TGTGCCAGCAGCGTAGGGGTAACTAGCGGGAGGATGGAAAACACCGGGGAGCTGTTTTTT. Translating gives CASSVGVTSGRMENTGELFF. The rearrangement uses TRBV9 and TRBJ2-2; 12 positions match TRBD2. The CDR3 sequence is 20 residues long. The junction had 11 bases not matched to a gene; V was cut back by 0 bases and J by 2 bases. Germline loops: CDR1 SGDLS, CDR2 YYNGEE.

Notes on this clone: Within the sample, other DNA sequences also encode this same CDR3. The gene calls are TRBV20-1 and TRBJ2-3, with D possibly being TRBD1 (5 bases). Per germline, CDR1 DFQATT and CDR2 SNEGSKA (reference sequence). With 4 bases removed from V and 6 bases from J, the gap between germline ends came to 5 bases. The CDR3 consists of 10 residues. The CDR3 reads CSATGDTQYF. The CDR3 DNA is TGCAGTGCTACAGGGGATACGCAGTATTTT.

As DNA, the CDR3 is TGTGCCAGCAGCTCCCGGGACAGGGGAGACCAGCCCCAGCATTTT. Its translation is CASSSRDRGDQPQHF. The chain employs TRBV7-8 and TRBJ1-5, with TRBD1 matching 10 bases. With 4 bases clipped from V and 7 bases from J, the junction kept 7 bases outside the gene matches. CDR1 is SGHVS and CDR2 is FQNEAQ in the germline V gene. The CDR3 extends over 15 amino acids.

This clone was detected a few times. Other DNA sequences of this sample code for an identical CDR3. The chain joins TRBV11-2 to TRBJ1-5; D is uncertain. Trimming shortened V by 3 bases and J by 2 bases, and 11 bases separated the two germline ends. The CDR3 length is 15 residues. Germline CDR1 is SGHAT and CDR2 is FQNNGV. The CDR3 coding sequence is TGTGCCAGCAGCTTCGGCCCGGGAGGCAATCAGCCCCAGCATTTT. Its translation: CASSFGPGGNQPQHF. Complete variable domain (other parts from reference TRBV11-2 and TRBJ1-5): EAGVAQSPRYKIIEKRQSVAFWCNPISGHATLYWYQQILGQGPKLLIQFQNNGVVDDSQLPKDRFSAERLKGVDSTLKIQPAKLEDSAVYLCASSFGPGGNQPQHFGDGTRLSIL.

CDR3 DNA sequence: TGTGCCTGGAGCCCCCTGCAGGGGGCTTATAGCAATCAGCCCCAGCATTTT. Translation: CAWSPLQGAYSNQPQHF. The chain combines TRBV30 with TRBJ1-5; 8 bases fit TRBD1. J lost 0 bases, V lost 3 bases, and 10 bases had no gene match. The CDR3 has 17 amino acids. Per germline, CDR1 GTSNPN and CDR2 SVGIG (reference sequence).

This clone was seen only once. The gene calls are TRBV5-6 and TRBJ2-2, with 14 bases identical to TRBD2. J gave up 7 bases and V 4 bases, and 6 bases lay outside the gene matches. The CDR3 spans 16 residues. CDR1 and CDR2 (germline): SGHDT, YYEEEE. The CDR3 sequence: CASSGTSGGIVGELFF. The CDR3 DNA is TGTGCCAGCAGCGGGACTAGCGGGGGAATTGTCGGGGAGCTGTTTTTT.

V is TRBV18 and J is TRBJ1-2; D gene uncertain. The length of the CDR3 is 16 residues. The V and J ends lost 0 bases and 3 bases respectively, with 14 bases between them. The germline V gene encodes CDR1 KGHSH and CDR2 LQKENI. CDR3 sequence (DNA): TGTGCCAGCTCACCACCGACGGGAGCCCGTGACTATGGCTACACCTTC. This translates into CASSPPTGARDYGYTF. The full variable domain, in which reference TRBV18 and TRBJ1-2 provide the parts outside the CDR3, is NAGVMQNPRHLVRRRGQEARLRCSPMKGHSHVYWYRQLPEEGLKFMVYLQKENIIDESGMPKERFSAEFPKEGPSILRIQQVVRGDSAAYFCASSPPTGARDYGYTFGSGTRLTVV.